This TCR beta chain appears in the sequencing data of a study of a mutant IDH1 vaccine in newly diagnosed glioma. Across the whole study: The initiation of vaccination occurred 4-6 weeks after radiotherapy alone, or with temozolomide cycles. Prior therapy was radiotherapy, temozolomide, or both; most received both. Week 35 held visit V12, while week 47 held visit V13. Whole-study results and caveats: Vaccine-induced immune responses occurred in roughly 93% of patients.

After removal of 3 bases from V and 2 bases from J, the junction contained 4 bases not matched to a gene. This CDR3 contains 15 residues. CDR1 and CDR2 (germline): SGDLS, YYNGEE. Remarks on this clone: Its antigen is not identified.

Time point reported: week 35, safety follow-up. Every vaccination contained 300 ug of the mutant IDH1 20-mer peptide and was paired with topical imiquimod. Measured with immunoSEQ multiplex PCR; TCRdb has only the in-frame clones, and not every one. The sample consists of about 50,000 clones, roughly 80% of them appearing once. Material: PBMCs, obtained from a glioma patient whose treatment included an IDH1 peptide vaccine. V gene TRBV9 combines with J gene TRBJ2-3; the match to TRBD1 covers 9 bases. The source of this sequence is a woman younger than 30 with glioma. The CDR3, as DNA: TGTGCCAGCAGCGCCGGACAGGGGAACACAGATACGCAGTATTTT. It specifies CASSAGQGNTDTQYF.